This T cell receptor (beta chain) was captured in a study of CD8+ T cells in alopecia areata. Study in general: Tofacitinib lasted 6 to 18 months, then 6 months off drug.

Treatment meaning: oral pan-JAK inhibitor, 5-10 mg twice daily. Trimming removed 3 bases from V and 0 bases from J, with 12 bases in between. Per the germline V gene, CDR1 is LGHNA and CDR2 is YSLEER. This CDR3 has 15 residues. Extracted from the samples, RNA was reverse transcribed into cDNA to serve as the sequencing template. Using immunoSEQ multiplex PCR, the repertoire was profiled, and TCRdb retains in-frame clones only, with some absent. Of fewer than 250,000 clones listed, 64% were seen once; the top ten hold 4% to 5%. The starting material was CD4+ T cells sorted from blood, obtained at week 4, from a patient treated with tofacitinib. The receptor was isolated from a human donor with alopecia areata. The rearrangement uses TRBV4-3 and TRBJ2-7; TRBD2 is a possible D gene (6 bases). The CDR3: CASSHGTGDSYEQYF. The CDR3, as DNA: TGCGCCAGCAGCCACGGGACTGGGGACTCCTACGAGCAGTACTTC.